These T cell receptor beta chains were read from a single sample in a study of OX40 agonist ivuxolimab in advanced cancers. Repertoires were generated with immunoSEQ multiplex PCR, while TCRdb's copy carries only in-frame clones and drops some. The data contain 45,000 to 55,000 clones, around 84% of them singletons. The source was CD4+ or CD8+ T cells sorted from blood, collected in a trial of the OX40 agonist ivuxolimab. Source of these receptors: an adult with an advanced solid tumor such as melanoma, head and neck, liver or kidney cancer. Both conserved end residues are part of each CDR3. The D gene is left open where the match is weak. Rows may omit the clone size; those that give it use once, few, many or a size class.

D gene | J gene | clone size | CDR3 length | V gene | CDR3 protein | CDR3 DNA
- | TRBJ2-7 | - | 13 | TRBV14 | CASRHRDSYEQYF | TGTGCCAGCAGGCACAGGGATTCCTACGAGCAGTACTTC
TRBD2 | TRBJ2-1 | - | 14 | TRBV2 | CASNPAGGEMKQFF | TGTGCCAGCAACCCAGCGGGAGGGGAAATGAAGCAGTTCTTC
- | TRBJ2-7 | - | 11 | TRBV15 | CATRREGEQYF | TGTGCCACCAGAAGAGAAGGGGAGCAGTACTTC
- | TRBJ2-4 | - | 14 | TRBV15 | CATSRPAAKNIQYF | TGTGCCACCAGCCGACCGGCGGCCAAAAACATTCAGTACTTC
- | TRBJ2-3 | - | 15 | TRBV21-1 | CASSSPREDTDTQYF | TGTGCCAGCAGCAGCCCCAGGGAAGACACAGATACGCAGTATTTT
- | TRBJ2-7 | - | 12 | TRBV7-2 | CASSLAMGRQYF | TGTGCCAGCAGCTTAGCGATGGGGCGGCAGTACTTC
- | TRBJ2-1 | - | 18 | TRBV5-1 | CASSFPGVASISYNEQFF | TGCGCCAGCAGCTTTCCGGGAGTCGCTTCGATCTCCTACAATGAGCAGTTCTTC
TRBD1 | TRBJ2-7 | once | 13 | TRBV28 | CATQDRRSYEQYF | TGTGCCACACAGGACAGGCGATCCTACGAGCAGTACTTC
TRBD1 | TRBJ2-5 | - | 14 | TRBV28 | CASRAGTGGETQYF | TGTGCCAGCAGAGCCGGGACAGGAGGGGAGACCCAGTACTTC
- | TRBJ1-6 | once | 14 | TRBV25-1 | CASGPPGLGSPLHF | TGTGCCAGCGGACCGCCGGGCCTCGGGTCACCCCTCCACTTT
TRBD2 | TRBJ2-1 | - | 14 | TRBV27 | CASSLAGGYNEQFF | TGTGCCAGCAGTCTAGCGGGAGGATACAATGAGCAGTTCTTC
- | TRBJ2-2 | - | 14 | TRBV2 | CASGSGSLTGELFF | TGTGCCAGCGGGAGCGGGTCCTTAACCGGGGAGCTGTTTTTT
TRBD1 | TRBJ2-7 | - | 11 | TRBV28 | CASSYRGRVYF | TGTGCCAGCAGTTACAGGGGGCGCGTGTACTTC
- | TRBJ2-7 | - | 18 | TRBV2 | CASSEGSRGRALQNEQYF | TGTGCCAGCAGTGAAGGATCAAGGGGGAGGGCGTTGCAGAACGAGCAGTACTTC
- | TRBJ2-3 | - | 15 | TRBV4-3 | CASSQEGGVTDTQYF | TGCGCCAGCAGCCAAGAAGGCGGAGTCACAGATACGCAGTATTTT
TRBD1 | TRBJ2-7 | - | 15 | TRBV29-1 | CSATNGQGGVYEQYF | TGCAGCGCAACCAACGGACAGGGGGGGGTATACGAGCAGTACTTC
- | TRBJ2-5 | once | 15 | TRBV30 | CAFGRGTSGRETQYF | TGTGCCTTCGGTAGAGGCACCAGTGGTAGGGAGACCCAGTACTTC
TRBD2 | TRBJ2-3 | - | 14 | TRBV28 | CATQPAGGADTQYF | TGTGCCACCCAGCCAGCGGGAGGTGCAGATACGCAGTATTTT
TRBD1 | TRBJ2-7 | - | 17 | TRBV4-1 | CASSHPKGTGESTEQYF | TGCGCCAGCAGCCACCCGAAAGGGACAGGGGAGTCTACGGAGCAGTACTTC
- | TRBJ2-3 | - | 15 | TRBV19 | CASSRDPTSTDTQYF | TGTGCCAGTAGCAGGGACCCGACTTCGACAGATACGCAGTATTTT
- | TRBJ2-1 | - | 14 | TRBV27 | CASSLAGGWREQFF | TGTGCCAGCAGTTTAGCCGGCGGGTGGAGGGAGCAGTTCTTC
- | TRBJ2-3 | - | 12 | TRBV11-3 | CASSFAGDTQYF | TGTGCCAGCAGCTTCGCGGGAGATACGCAGTATTTT
TRBD1 | TRBJ1-1 | - | 15 | TRBV7-9 | CASSPQQGVGTEAFF | TGTGCCAGCAGCCCCCAACAGGGGGTAGGCACTGAAGCTTTCTTT
- | TRBJ2-7 | few | 11 | TRBV28 | CASSSSYEQYF | TGTGCCAGCAGTTCCAGCTACGAGCAGTACTTC
- | TRBJ2-7 | - | 12 | TRBV5-6 | CASSQQWGEQYF | TGTGCCAGCAGCCAGCAGTGGGGCGAGCAGTACTTC
- | TRBJ1-3 | - | 15 | TRBV2 | CASTTAAGLGITIYF | TGTGCCAGCACCACGGCGGCAGGGCTAGGAATCACCATATATTTT
TRBD2 | TRBJ2-7 | - | 15 | TRBV9 | CASSGPTSGGYEQYF | TGTGCCAGCAGCGGCCCCACTAGCGGGGGCTACGAGCAGTACTTC
TRBD1 | TRBJ2-5 | - | 14 | TRBV2 | CASNFDRAEETQYF | TGTGCCAGCAACTTTGACAGGGCAGAAGAGACCCAGTACTTC
- | TRBJ2-1 | - | 13 | TRBV13 | CASSPYSADEQFF | TGTGCCAGCAGCCCCTATAGTGCAGATGAGCAGTTCTTC
- | TRBJ2-3 | - | 13 | TRBV28 | CASGREDTDTQYF | TGTGCCAGCGGTAGGGAGGATACTGATACGCAGTATTTT
- | TRBJ2-7 | - | 14 | TRBV18 | CASSPRTGPGEQYF | TGTGCCAGCTCACCCCGAACAGGGCCGGGCGAGCAGTACTTC
TRBD2 | TRBJ2-2 | - | 14 | TRBV9 | CASSGGLATGELFF | TGTGCCAGCAGCGGAGGACTAGCCACCGGGGAGCTGTTTTTT
TRBD1 | TRBJ2-7 | - | 15 | TRBV5-5 | CASSLGWDRGQEQYF | TGTGCCAGCAGCTTGGGGTGGGACAGGGGGCAAGAGCAGTACTTC
- | TRBJ2-7 | - | 18 | TRBV7-9 | CASSLTGVRGVQGDEQYF | TGTGCCAGCAGCTTAACGGGAGTGCGAGGAGTGCAGGGGGACGAGCAGTACTTC